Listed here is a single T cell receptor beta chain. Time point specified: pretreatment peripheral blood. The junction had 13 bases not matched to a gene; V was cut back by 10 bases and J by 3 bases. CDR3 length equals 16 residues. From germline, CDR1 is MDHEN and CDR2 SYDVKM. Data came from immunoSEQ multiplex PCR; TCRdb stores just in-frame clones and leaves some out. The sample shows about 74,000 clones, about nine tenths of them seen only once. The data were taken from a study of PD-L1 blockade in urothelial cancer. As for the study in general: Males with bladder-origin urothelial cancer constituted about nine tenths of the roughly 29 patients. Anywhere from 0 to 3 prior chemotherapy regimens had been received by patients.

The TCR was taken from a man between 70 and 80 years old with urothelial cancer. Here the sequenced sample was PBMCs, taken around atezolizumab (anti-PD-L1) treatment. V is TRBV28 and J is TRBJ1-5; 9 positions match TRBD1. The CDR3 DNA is TGTGCCATCAGAGACCCGGGACAGGGACTCAATCAGCCCCAGCATTTT. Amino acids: CAIRDPGQGLNQPQHF.